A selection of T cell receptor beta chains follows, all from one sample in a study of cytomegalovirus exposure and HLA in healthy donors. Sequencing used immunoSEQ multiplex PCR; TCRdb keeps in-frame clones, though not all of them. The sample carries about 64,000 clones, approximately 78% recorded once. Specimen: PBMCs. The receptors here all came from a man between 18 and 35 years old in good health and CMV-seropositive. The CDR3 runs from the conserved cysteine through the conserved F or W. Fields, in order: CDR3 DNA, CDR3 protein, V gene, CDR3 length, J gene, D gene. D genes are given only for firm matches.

TGTGCCAGCAGTCCCCTTCGGGAGAACACTGAAGCTTTCTTT CASSPLRENTEAFF TRBV28 14 TRBJ1-1 NA
TGTGCCAGCCTTCTTGGACAGGGGGGAGAGACCCAGTACTTC CASLLGQGGETQYF TRBV2 14 TRBJ2-5 TRBD1
TGTGCCAGCAGCTTAAGTGGAGGGAATGAGCAGTTCTTC CASSLSGGNEQFF TRBV7-2 13 TRBJ2-1 NA
TGTGCCAGCAGTTTAGGACAGGCCCCTGAAGCTTTCTTT CASSLGQAPEAFF TRBV28 13 TRBJ1-1 TRBD1
TGTGCCAGCAGTGAACAGGGACTAGCGGGAGGTTACAATGAGCAGTTCTTC CASSEQGLAGGYNEQFF TRBV2 17 TRBJ2-1 TRBD2
TGTGCCAGCAGCCTACACCCCCCTAGCGATAACTACGAGCAGTACTTC CASSLHPPSDNYEQYF TRBV7-2 16 TRBJ2-7 NA
TGTGCCAGCAGGCCAGCGGGGTCCACAGATACGCAGTATTTT CASRPAGSTDTQYF TRBV7-8 14 TRBJ2-3 TRBD2
TGCAGCGTTGTTCAGGCTTACAATGAGCAGTTCTTC CSVVQAYNEQFF TRBV29-1 12 TRBJ2-1 NA
TGTGCTAGCAGCTTAGGAGAACGGGGGACCCAGTACTTC CASSLGERGTQYF TRBV7-7 13 TRBJ2-5 NA
TGTGCCAGCAGTTACGGGGCCAACAATGAGCAGTTCTTC CASSYGANNEQFF TRBV6-5 13 TRBJ2-1 NA
TGTGCCAGCAGTTTATCCGGGGGGAACACTGAAGCTTTCTTT CASSLSGGNTEAFF TRBV27 14 TRBJ1-1 NA
TGTGCCAGCAGTGGAAAGGGGCAGGGAGGAGAAAAACTGTTTTTT CASSGKGQGGEKLFF TRBV25-1 15 TRBJ1-4 NA
TGTGCCAGCAGCCCGATTACAGGGGGCCAAGAGACCCAGTACTTC CASSPITGGQETQYF TRBV11-2 15 TRBJ2-5 TRBD1
TGTGCCAGCAGCGCGACAGGGTGGGACACCGGGGAGCTGTTTTTT CASSATGWDTGELFF TRBV7-2 15 TRBJ2-2 TRBD1
TGCAGCGTTGAAGGAATGGCCCCCCCTTATGGAGCAGAGACCCAGTACTTC CSVEGMAPPYGAETQYF TRBV29-1 17 TRBJ2-5 NA
TGCAGCGTTGAGTCAGGGGTCTATGGCTACACCTTC CSVESGVYGYTF TRBV29-1 12 TRBJ1-2 NA
TGTGCCAGCAGCATGACTGTGAACACTGAAGCTTTCTTT CASSMTVNTEAFF TRBV7-6 13 TRBJ1-1 NA